Listed below are T cell receptor beta chains from one sample, sequenced in a study of cytomegalovirus exposure and HLA in healthy donors. Some clones are missing from TCRdb's copy, which holds only in-frame ones; the method was immunoSEQ multiplex PCR. The sample consists of roughly 67,000 clones, roughly 73% of them appearing once. Material for sequencing was PBMCs. Receptors originate from a man aged 40-49 years in good health and CMV-seronegative. Both conserved end residues are part of each CDR3. A D gene is named only where the DNA matches it firmly. Clone size is stated in some rows and not others, as once, few, many or a class when expanded.

v_gene	d_gene	abundance	j_gene	CDR3aa	CDR3nt
TRBV2	TRBD2	-	TRBJ2-5	CASSLAGGPETQYF	TGTGCCAGCAGTCTAGCGGGGGGGCCGGAGACCCAGTACTTC
TRBV18	TRBD1	-	TRBJ1-2	CASSPPGTGDYYGYTF	TGTGCCAGCTCACCACCGGGGACAGGGGATTACTATGGCTACACCTTC
TRBV18	-	-	TRBJ2-4	CASSEASGPLVYF	TGTGCCAGCTCAGAGGCCAGTGGCCCCCTGGTATACTTC
TRBV11-2	TRBD1	-	TRBJ2-1	CASSLDSGGNLGEQFF	TGTGCCAGCAGCTTAGATTCAGGGGGAAACTTAGGTGAGCAGTTCTTC
TRBV19	-	-	TRBJ2-2	CASSTRNTGELFF	TGTGCCAGTTCAACAAGGAACACCGGGGAGCTGTTTTTT
TRBV29-1	TRBD1	-	TRBJ2-1	CSVEKGQNYNEQFF	TGCAGCGTCGAAAAGGGACAGAATTACAATGAGCAGTTCTTC
TRBV6-5	-	-	TRBJ1-4	CASSYEQGRFGKLFF	TGTGCCAGCAGTTACGAACAGGGTCGGTTTGGAAAACTGTTTTTT
TRBV15	TRBD2	once	TRBJ2-1	CATSNPTSGAPNEQFF	TGTGCCACCAGCAACCCTACTAGCGGGGCCCCCAATGAGCAGTTCTTC
TRBV2	TRBD1	-	TRBJ1-5	CASSGQGVNQPQHF	TGTGCCAGCAGTGGACAGGGAGTCAATCAGCCCCAGCATTTT
TRBV5-6	TRBD1	-	TRBJ1-6	CASSLGGANNSPLHF	TGTGCCAGCAGCTTAGGGGGCGCAAATAATTCACCCCTCCACTTT
TRBV6-1	-	-	TRBJ1-1	CASSNRYGAFF	TGTGCCAGCAGTAACCGGTATGGAGCTTTCTTT
TRBV18	TRBD2	-	TRBJ2-1	CASSQSSGNEQFF	TGTGCCAGCTCACAATCTAGCGGTAATGAGCAGTTCTTC
TRBV7-9	TRBD2	-	TRBJ2-2	CASSFPGTRTGELFF	TGTGCCAGCAGCTTTCCCGGGACTAGGACCGGGGAGCTGTTTTTT
TRBV6-5	-	-	TRBJ1-2	CASSYAGNYGYTF	TGTGCCAGCAGTTACGCGGGGAACTATGGCTACACCTTC